These T cell receptor beta chains were read from a single sample in a study of CD8 T cells in ankylosing spondylitis. TCRdb reprocessed the 5' RACE reads with MiXCR, giving one entry per CDR3 protein. In the table there are 380,000 or so distinct CDR3 sequences, roughly 20% of which are singletons. The specimen sequenced was blood, either unsorted or a sorted T cell fraction (not recorded which). The receptors were sampled from a male donor with ankylosing spondylitis or in good health (not recorded which). Each CDR3 is given with its conserved first and last residue. The D gene is left open where the match is weak. Part of the rows lack a size; the others show once, few, many or a class for expanded clones.

clone_size d_call j_call cdr3_length v_call cdr3_nt cdr3_aa
few . TRBJ2-5 12 TRBV12-3/TRBV12-4 TGTGCCAGCAGTTCGGTTGACAGGACCCAGTACTTC CASSSVDRTQYF
. . TRBJ1-1 17 TRBV4-2 TGTGCCAGCAGCCAAGAACGGTACCTAGATTATGACACTGAAGCTTTCTTT CASSQERYLDYDTEAFF
few . TRBJ2-2 18 TRBV24-1 TGTGCCACCAGTGATAACCGAATTGGGGCAGTGAACACCGGGGAGCTGTTTTTT CATSDNRIGAVNTGELFF
few TRBD2 TRBJ2-3 16 TRBV10-2 TGCGCCAGCAGTGTCCAGCGGGGGAGCGGAACAGATACGCAGTATTTT CASSVQRGSGTDTQYF
. TRBD2 TRBJ2-3 15 TRBV12-3/TRBV12-4 TGTGCCAGCAGTCCCGTCAGAGCGGGAACAGATACGCAGTATTTT CASSPVRAGTDTQYF
few . TRBJ2-7 13 TRBV12-3/TRBV12-4 TGTGCCAGCAGTTTTAAAGGGATCTACGAGCAGTACTTC CASSFKGIYEQYF
few TRBD1 TRBJ2-7 13 TRBV10-1 TGCGCCAGCAGTGAGACTACAGGGGGAAGGCAGTACTTC CASSETTGGRQYF
. . TRBJ2-7 16 TRBV14 TGTGCCAGCAGCCCATATAGCAGGGTACGAATCGACGAGCAGTACTTC CASSPYSRVRIDEQYF
few TRBD1 TRBJ2-1 13 TRBV27 TGTGCCAGCAGTACGGGACAGATCAATGAGCAGTTCTTC CASSTGQINEQFF
. . TRBJ2-7 14 TRBV28 TGTGCCAGCAGCGATTGGGACCGCTCCTACGAGCAGTACTTC CASSDWDRSYEQYF
few . TRBJ2-1 12 TRBV6-5 TGTGCCGTAGGGGGACCCTACAATGAGCAGTTCTTC CAVGGPYNEQFF
many TRBD1 TRBJ2-1 15 TRBV5-6 TGTGCCAGCAGTCCTGGACAGGGGGCGTACAATGAGCAGTTCTTC CASSPGQGAYNEQFF
few . TRBJ2-5 15 TRBV27 TGTGCCAGCAGTCTTACAGGGCCTTTGGAAGAGACCCAGTACTTC CASSLTGPLEETQYF
. TRBD1 TRBJ2-3 15 TRBV7-9 TGTGCCAGCAGCTTCTTGGCAGGGGGCGGAGATACGCAGTATTTT CASSFLAGGGDTQYF
few . TRBJ2-1 14 TRBV24-1 TGTGCCACCAGTGACGCCGGACCGGGCAATGAGCAGTTCTTC CATSDAGPGNEQFF
few TRBD2 TRBJ2-1 15 TRBV20-1 TGCAGTGCTAGAGATCTCGGGGGGGCTTTAAATGAGCAGTTCTTC CSARDLGGALNEQFF
. . TRBJ2-5 13 TRBV29-1 TGCAGCGTTGAAGGACAGATACAAGAGACCCAGTACTTC CSVEGQIQETQYF
. . TRBJ2-1 14 TRBV27 TGTGCCAGCACCCCCTTTGACAGTACCAATGAGCAGTTCTTC CASTPFDSTNEQFF
few TRBD1 TRBJ2-1 16 TRBV20-1 TGCAGCACCAAAAACACCGGGACAGGGGGCTTCAATGAGCAGTTCTTC CSTKNTGTGGFNEQFF
few . TRBJ2-3 14 TRBV12-3/TRBV12-4 TGTGCCAGCAGTTTAGATAGACCGGCCGATACGCAGTATTTT CASSLDRPADTQYF
. TRBD2 TRBJ2-1 10 TRBV2 TGTGCCAGCAGGGGGACTACCCAGTTCTTC CASRGTTQFF
. TRBD1 TRBJ1-1 15 TRBV5-1 TGCGCCAGCAGCTTGGCAGGGGGCCGGAACACTGAAGCTTTCTTT CASSLAGGRNTEAFF
. . TRBJ2-5 15 TRBV7-2 TGTGCCAGCAGCTTAGGGGCGGAAATCCAAGAGACCCAGTACTTC CASSLGAEIQETQYF
. . TRBJ2-5 15 TRBV7-8 TGTGCCAGCAGCTTAGACATTGGGGTAGAGGAGACCCAGTACTTC CASSLDIGVEETQYF
. TRBD2 TRBJ2-1 16 TRBV12-3/TRBV12-4 TGTGCCAGCAGCCCTAGCGGGGGGGCCGGATTCAATGAGCAGTTCTTC CASSPSGGAGFNEQFF
. TRBD1 TRBJ2-7 14 TRBV29-1 TGCAGCGTTGAAGGCGGGACAGGGTCTTACGAGCAGTACTTC CSVEGGTGSYEQYF
. . TRBJ2-3 14 TRBV12-3/TRBV12-4 TGTGCCAGCAGCTCTGGGGGGCGACCAGATACGCAGTATTTT CASSSGGRPDTQYF
once . TRBJ2-7 14 TRBV6-2/TRBV6-3 TGTGCCAGCAGTTATACGGGACACGCCTCGGAGCAGTACTTC CASSYTGHASEQYF
. . TRBJ2-2 16 TRBV5-6 TGTGCCAGCAGCCGCTCCGGGACGGAGAACACCGGGGAGCTGTTTTTT CASSRSGTENTGELFF
few TRBD1 TRBJ1-2 15 TRBV6-1 TGTGCCAGCAGCCCCGTCGGTCAGGGGGATGGTGGCTACACCTTC CASSPVGQGDGGYTF
. . TRBJ1-3 16 TRBV7-9 TGTGCCAGCAGCAGCACAGGCGTTCTTTCTGGAAACACCATATATTTT CASSSTGVLSGNTIYF
. . TRBJ1-1 12 TRBV12-3/TRBV12-4 TGTGCCAGCAGCGCGGGGGACGTGGTGGCTTTCTTT CASSAGDVVAFF
. . TRBJ2-2 14 TRBV5-8 TGTGCCAGCAAAGAGGTGTCCTACACCGGGGAGCTGTTTTTT CASKEVSYTGELFF
few . TRBJ2-1 11 TRBV2 TGTGCCAGCGGGGGGAACAGGGACCAGTTCTTC CASGGNRDQFF
few . TRBJ2-7 13 TRBV12-3/TRBV12-4 TGTGCCAGCTCCTCGGCCTCACCTTGGGAGCAGTACTTC CASSSASPWEQYF
few . TRBJ2-2 14 TRBV7-9 TGTGCCAGCAGCTTAGCGCAAGGCGGCGGGGAGCTGTTTTTT CASSLAQGGGELFF
. . TRBJ2-7 15 TRBV7-8 TGTGCCAGCAGCTTAGTCGCCAGGGGCCCCTACGAGCAGTACTTC CASSLVARGPYEQYF
few TRBD2 TRBJ2-3 18 TRBV11-2 TGTGCCAGCAGACTCGGGCTAGCGGGGGCGTCTAGCACAGATACGCAGTATTTT CASRLGLAGASSTDTQYF
. . TRBJ2-7 14 TRBV20-1 TGCAGTGCTGGCCTAAGAGGCCTCTCCTACGAGCAGTACTTC CSAGLRGLSYEQYF
. TRBD1 TRBJ2-3 15 TRBV24-1 TGTGCCACCAGGCCGGGACAGGGCGACGTAGATACGCAGTATTTT CATRPGQGDVDTQYF
. TRBD1 TRBJ2-6 16 TRBV12-3/TRBV12-4 TGTGCCAGCAGTTCGGGACAGAGCTCTGGGGCCAACGTCCTGACTTTC CASSSGQSSGANVLTF
few TRBD1 TRBJ2-7 15 TRBV10-2 TGCGCCAGCAGTGAATACCGGACAGGTTCCTACGAGCAGTACTTC CASSEYRTGSYEQYF
. TRBD1 TRBJ1-1 14 TRBV11-2 TGTGCCAGCAGTCTTGGGACAGTAGGAACTGAAGCTTTCTTT CASSLGTVGTEAFF
. . TRBJ1-6 14 TRBV6-4 TGTGCCAGCAGTGAAGAAGGACTTAGGGCACCCCTCCACTTT CASSEEGLRAPLHF
few . TRBJ2-2 15 TRBV10-3 TGTGCCATCAGTGGGTACAGGGTCGAAGCCGGGGAGCTGTTTTTT CAISGYRVEAGELFF
many . TRBJ2-5 13 TRBV10-3 TGTGCCATCAGTGAGGAGGGAACAGAGACCCAGTACTTC CAISEEGTETQYF
few . TRBJ2-1 14 TRBV4-1 TGCGCCAGCAGCCAAGACTTTACCTACAATGAGCAGTTCTTC CASSQDFTYNEQFF
few . TRBJ2-3 13 TRBV29-1 TGCAGCATACGACAGGCCCGGACAGATACGCAGTATTTT CSIRQARTDTQYF
. TRBD2 TRBJ2-1 19 TRBV20-1 TGCAGTGCTCTAACCGGGACCGGGACTAGCGGGAGGATATACAATGAGCAGTTCTTC CSALTGTGTSGRIYNEQFF
. TRBD2 TRBJ2-5 18 TRBV20-1 TGCAGTGCCCAGGAGGGACTAGCGGGGGTGTGGTCCCAAGAGACCCAGTACTTC CSAQEGLAGVWSQETQYF
few TRBD1 TRBJ2-1 14 TRBV12-3/TRBV12-4 TGTGCCAGCAGCACTGGACAGGGGGCGACTGAGCAGTTCTTC CASSTGQGATEQFF
few TRBD1 TRBJ2-7 13 TRBV2 TGTGCCAGCGACGGGACAGGAAGCTACGAGCAGTACTTC CASDGTGSYEQYF